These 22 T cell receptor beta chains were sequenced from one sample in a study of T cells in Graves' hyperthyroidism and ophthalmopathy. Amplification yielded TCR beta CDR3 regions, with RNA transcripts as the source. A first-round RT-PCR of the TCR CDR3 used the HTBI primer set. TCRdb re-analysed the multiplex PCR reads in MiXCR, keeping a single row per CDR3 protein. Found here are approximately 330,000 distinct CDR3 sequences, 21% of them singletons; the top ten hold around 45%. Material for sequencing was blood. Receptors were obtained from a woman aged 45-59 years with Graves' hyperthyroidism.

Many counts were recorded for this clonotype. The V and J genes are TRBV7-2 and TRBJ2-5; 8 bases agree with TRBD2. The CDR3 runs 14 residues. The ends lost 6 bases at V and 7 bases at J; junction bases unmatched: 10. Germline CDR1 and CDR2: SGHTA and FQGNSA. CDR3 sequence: CASRLRTSNGTQYF. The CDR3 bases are TGTGCCAGCAGGCTACGGACTAGCAACGGGACCCAGTACTTC.

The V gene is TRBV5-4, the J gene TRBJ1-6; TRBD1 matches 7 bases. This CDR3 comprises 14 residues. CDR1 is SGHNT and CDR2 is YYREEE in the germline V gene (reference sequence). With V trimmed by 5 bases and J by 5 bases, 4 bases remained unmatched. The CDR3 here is CASRAGTDNSPLHF. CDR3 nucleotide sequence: TGTGCCAGCAGAGCCGGGACAGATAATTCACCCCTCCACTTT.

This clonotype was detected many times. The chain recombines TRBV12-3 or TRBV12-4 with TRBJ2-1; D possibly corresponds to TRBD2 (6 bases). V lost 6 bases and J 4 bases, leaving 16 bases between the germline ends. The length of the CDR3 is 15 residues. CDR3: CASSTYGLPYNEQFF. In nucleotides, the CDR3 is TGTGCCAGCAGCACATATGGACTACCTTACAATGAGCAGTTCTTC.

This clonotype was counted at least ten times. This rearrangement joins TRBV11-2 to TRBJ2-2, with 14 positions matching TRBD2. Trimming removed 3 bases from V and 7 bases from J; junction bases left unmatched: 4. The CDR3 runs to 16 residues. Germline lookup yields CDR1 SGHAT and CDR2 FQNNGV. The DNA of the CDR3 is TGTGCCAGCAGCTTGGGGACTAGCGGGAGACACGGGGAGCTGTTTTTT. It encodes CASSLGTSGRHGELFF.

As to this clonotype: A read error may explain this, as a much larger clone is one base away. The CDR3 nucleotides are TGTGCCAGCAGTTTAGACAGGGGCTACGAGCAGTACTTC. Its translation: CASSLDRGYEQYF. The rearrangement uses TRBV27 and TRBJ2-7; 8 nucleotides align to TRBD1. The ends lost 2 bases at V and 3 bases at J; junction bases unmatched: 0. Germline CDR1 MNHEY, CDR2 SMNVEV (reference sequence). The CDR3 extends over 13 amino acids.

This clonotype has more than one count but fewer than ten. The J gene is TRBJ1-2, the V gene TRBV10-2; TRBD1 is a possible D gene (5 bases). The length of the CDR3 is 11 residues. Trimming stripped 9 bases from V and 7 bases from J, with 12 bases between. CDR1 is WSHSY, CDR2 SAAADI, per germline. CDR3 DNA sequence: TGCGCCAGTTCGGGGGGATCTGGCTACACCTTC. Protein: CASSGGSGYTF.

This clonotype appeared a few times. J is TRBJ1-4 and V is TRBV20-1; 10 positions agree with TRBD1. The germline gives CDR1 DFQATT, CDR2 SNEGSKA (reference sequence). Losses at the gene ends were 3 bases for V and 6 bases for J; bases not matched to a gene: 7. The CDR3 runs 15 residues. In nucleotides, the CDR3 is TGCAGTGCTAGTCACGGACAGGGGGGGTATGAAAAACTGTTTTTT. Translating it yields CSASHGQGGYEKLFF.

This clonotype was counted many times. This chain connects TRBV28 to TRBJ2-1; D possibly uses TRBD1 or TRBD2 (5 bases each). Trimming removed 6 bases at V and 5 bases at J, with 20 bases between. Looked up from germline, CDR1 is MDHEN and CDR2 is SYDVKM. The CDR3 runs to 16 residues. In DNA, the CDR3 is TGTGCCAGCAGCCACTCAGGGACCTCGGGACACAATGAGCAGTTCTTC. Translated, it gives CASSHSGTSGHNEQFF. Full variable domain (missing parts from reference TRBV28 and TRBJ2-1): DVKVTQSSRYLVKRTGEKVFLECVQDMDHENMFWYRQDPGLGLRLIYFSYDVKMKEKGDIPEGYSVSREKKERFSLILESASTNQTSMYLCASSHSGTSGHNEQFFGPGTRLTVL.

The CDR3, as DNA: TGTGCCAGCAGGGACAGGGGCTTTACAGATACGCAGTATTTT. Translated, it gives CASRDRGFTDTQYF. J is TRBJ2-3 and V is TRBV6-1; 9 bases align to TRBD1. From germline, CDR1 is MNHNS and CDR2 SASEGT. V dropped 6 bases and J dropped 3; count of bases not matched to a gene: 4. CDR3 size: 14 residues.

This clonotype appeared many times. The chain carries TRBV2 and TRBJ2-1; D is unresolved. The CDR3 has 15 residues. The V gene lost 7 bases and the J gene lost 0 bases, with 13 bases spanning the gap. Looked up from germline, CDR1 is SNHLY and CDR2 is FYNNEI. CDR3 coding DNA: TGTGCCAGCAAAAAGGACCGACCCTCCTACAATGAGCAGTTCTTC. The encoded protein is CASKKDRPSYNEQFF. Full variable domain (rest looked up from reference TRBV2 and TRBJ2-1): EPEVTQTPSHQVTQMGQEVILRCVPISNHLYFYWYRQILGQKVEFLVSFYNNEISEKSEIFDDQFSVERPDGSNFTLKIRSTKLEDSAMYFCASKKDRPSYNEQFFGPGTRLTVL.

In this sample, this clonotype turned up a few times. DNA for the CDR3: TGTGCCACCAGCAGAGATGGGACAGGGAATAGCAATCAGCCCCAGCATTTT. Translated, it gives CATSRDGTGNSNQPQHF. The J gene is TRBJ1-5, the V gene TRBV15, with TRBD1 matching over 9 bases. The CDR3 length is 17 residues. J lost 0 bases, V lost 0 bases, and 3 bases had no gene match. The germline V gene has CDR1 LNHNV and CDR2 YYDKDF (reference sequence).

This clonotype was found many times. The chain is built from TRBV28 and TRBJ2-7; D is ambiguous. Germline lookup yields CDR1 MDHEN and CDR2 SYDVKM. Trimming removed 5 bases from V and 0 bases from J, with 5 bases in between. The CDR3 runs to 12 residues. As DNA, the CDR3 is TGTGCCAGCAGTGCGGACTCCTACGAGCAGTACTTC. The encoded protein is CASSADSYEQYF.

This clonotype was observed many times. CDR3 protein: CAWSGDPSYNEQFF. The CDR3 nucleotides read TGTGCCTGGAGTGGGGACCCTTCCTACAATGAGCAGTTCTTC. The J gene is TRBJ2-1, the V gene TRBV30; D is possibly TRBD1 or TRBD2 (5 bases each). CDR1 and CDR2 (germline): GTSNPN, SVGIG (reference sequence). The V end was cut by 1 base, the J end by 1 base, with 8 bases between. The CDR3 totals 14 residues.

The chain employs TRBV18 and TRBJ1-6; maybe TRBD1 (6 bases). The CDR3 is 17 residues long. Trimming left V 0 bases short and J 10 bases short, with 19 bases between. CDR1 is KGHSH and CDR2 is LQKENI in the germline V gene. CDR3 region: CASSPPGADRVWSPLHF. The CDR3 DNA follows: TGTGCCAGCTCACCACCCGGGGCGGACAGAGTGTGGTCACCCCTCCACTTT.

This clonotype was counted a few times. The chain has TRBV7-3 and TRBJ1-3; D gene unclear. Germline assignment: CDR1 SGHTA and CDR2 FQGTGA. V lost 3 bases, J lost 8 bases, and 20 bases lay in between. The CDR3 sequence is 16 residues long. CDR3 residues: CASSFPPYISCDTIYF. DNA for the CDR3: TGTGCCAGCAGCTTCCCCCCCTATATCAGTTGCGACACCATATATTTT.

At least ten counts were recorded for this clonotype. The CDR3 sequence is CSCLGLTGELFF. CDR3 DNA: TGCAGCTGTTTGGGGCTCACCGGGGAGCTGTTTTTT. The rearrangement joins TRBV29-1 to TRBJ2-2; D may be TRBD1 (5 bases). The CDR3 is made up of 12 amino acids. V was cut by 8 bases and J by 4 bases, with 11 bases left in between. The V gene's germline CDR1 is SQVTM and CDR2 ANQGSEA.

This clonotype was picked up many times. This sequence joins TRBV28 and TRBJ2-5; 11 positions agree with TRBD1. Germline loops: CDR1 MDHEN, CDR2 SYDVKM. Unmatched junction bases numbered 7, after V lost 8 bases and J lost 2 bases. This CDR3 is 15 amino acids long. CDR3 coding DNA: TGTGCCAGCTTCGGACAGGGGGCCGGACAAGAGACCCAGTACTTC. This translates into CASFGQGAGQETQYF.

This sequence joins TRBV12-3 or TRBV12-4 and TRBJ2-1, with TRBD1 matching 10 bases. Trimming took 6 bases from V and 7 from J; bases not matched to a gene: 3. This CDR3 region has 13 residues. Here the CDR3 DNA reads TGTGCCAGCAGACGACAGGGGGCTAATGAGCAGTTCTTC. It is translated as CASRRQGANEQFF.

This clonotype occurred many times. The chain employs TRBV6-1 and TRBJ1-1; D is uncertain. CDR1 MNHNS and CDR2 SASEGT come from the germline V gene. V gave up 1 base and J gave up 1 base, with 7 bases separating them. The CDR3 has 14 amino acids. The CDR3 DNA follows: TGTGCCAGCAGTGAAGGGGTCAGGAACACTGAAGCTTTCTTT. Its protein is CASSEGVRNTEAFF.

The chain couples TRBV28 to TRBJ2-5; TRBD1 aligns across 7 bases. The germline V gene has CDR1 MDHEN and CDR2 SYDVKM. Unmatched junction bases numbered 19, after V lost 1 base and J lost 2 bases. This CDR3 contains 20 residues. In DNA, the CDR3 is TGTGCCAGCAGTTTATCACCCCATGACACCGGGACAGAAATTCAAGAGACCCAGTACTTC. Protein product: CASSLSPHDTGTEIQETQYF.

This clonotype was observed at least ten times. CDR3 coding DNA: TGTGCCAGCAGCTTACATGGCTACACCTTC. It codes for CASSLHGYTF. V is TRBV28 and J is TRBJ1-2; D is unresolved. The germline V gene encodes CDR1 MDHEN and CDR2 SYDVKM. The CDR3 length is 10 residues. With 6 bases removed from V and 6 bases from J, the gap between germline ends came to 5 bases.

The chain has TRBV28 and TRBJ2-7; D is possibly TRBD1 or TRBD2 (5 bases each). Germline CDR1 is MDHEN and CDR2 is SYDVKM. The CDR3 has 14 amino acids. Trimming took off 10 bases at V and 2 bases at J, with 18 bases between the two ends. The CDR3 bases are TGTGCCACCAGCCGGGCAGAGGGGCCCTACGAGCAGTACTTC. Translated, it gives CATSRAEGPYEQYF.